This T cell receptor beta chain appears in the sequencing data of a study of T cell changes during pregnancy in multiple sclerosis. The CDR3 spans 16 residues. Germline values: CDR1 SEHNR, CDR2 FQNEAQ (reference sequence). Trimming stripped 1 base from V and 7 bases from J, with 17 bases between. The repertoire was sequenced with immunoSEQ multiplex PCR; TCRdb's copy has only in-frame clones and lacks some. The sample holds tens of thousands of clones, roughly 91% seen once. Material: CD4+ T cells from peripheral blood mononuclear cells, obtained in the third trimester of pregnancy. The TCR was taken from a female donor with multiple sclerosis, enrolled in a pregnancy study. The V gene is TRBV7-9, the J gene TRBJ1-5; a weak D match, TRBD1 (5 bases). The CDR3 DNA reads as TGTGCCAGCAGCTTAGGGGGCAGGCCGAACAACCAGCCCCAGCATTTT. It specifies CASSLGGRPNNQPQHF.